The source of this TCR beta chain is a study of T cell changes during pregnancy in multiple sclerosis. The CDR3 spans 12 residues. Trimming took 0 bases from V and 7 from J, leaving 4 bases between them. Per germline, CDR1 SGDLS and CDR2 YYNGEE. Sequencing was performed with immunoSEQ multiplex PCR; in TCRdb, only in-frame clones are kept and a portion is missing. The table includes about 48,000 clones, approximately 95% detected once. The specimen was CD4+ T cells from peripheral blood mononuclear cells, collected in the first trimester of pregnancy. This TCR came from a female donor with multiple sclerosis, enrolled in a pregnancy study. The J gene is TRBJ2-2, the V gene TRBV9; D is ambiguous. The DNA for the CDR3 is TGTGCCAGCAGCGTAGCATTCGGGGAGCTGTTTTTT. Protein sequence: CASSVAFGELFF.